The following is a T cell receptor (beta chain) sequence with its context. Its antigen remains unknown. No cell fractionation was done, so the repertoire covers all unsorted peripheral blood T cells. The entry originates in a study of HIV-infected patients and healthy controls. Alpha and beta constant-region primers primed reverse transcription of around 540 ng RNA. Alpha and beta chain libraries were made separately by chain-specific third strand synthesis with multiplexing indices. TCRdb reanalysed the 5' RACE reads using MiXCR and keeps one entry per CDR3 protein. The sample includes about 12,000 distinct CDR3 sequences, approximately 4.9% of them seen just once. V lost 0 bases, J lost 4 bases, and 6 bases lay in between. There are 13 residues in the CDR3. Germline CDR1 reads MNHNY; CDR2 reads SVGAGI (reference sequence). Notes on the study in general: Compared with untreated HIV+ repertoires, healthy controls showed roughly threefold more distinct CDR3s and higher Shannon diversity. Healthy controls carried many MAIT alpha-chain CDR3s, while HIV+ repertoires had few.

The clonotype was recovered from an adult in good health. The sequenced material came from blood. V and J are TRBV6-6 and TRBJ1-2, with D unresolved. CDR3 protein: CASSYSAAYGYTF. CDR3 bases: TGTGCCAGCAGTTACTCGGCGGCCTATGGCTACACCTTC.